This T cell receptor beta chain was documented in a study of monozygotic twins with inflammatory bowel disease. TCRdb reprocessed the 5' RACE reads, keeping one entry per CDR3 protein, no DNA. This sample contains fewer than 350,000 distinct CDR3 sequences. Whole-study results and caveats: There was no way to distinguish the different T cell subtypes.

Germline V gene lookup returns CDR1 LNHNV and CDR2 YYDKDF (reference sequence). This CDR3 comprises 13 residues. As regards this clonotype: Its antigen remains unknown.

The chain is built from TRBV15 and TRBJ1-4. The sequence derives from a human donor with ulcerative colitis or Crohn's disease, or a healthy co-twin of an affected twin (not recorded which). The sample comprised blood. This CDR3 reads CATWSVRVEKLFF.